What follows describes a single T cell receptor beta chain. The antigen is undetermined. Stated time point: week 11, during vaccination. Every vaccine dose comprised 300 ug of mutant IDH1 20-mer peptide plus topical imiquimod. Those who donated had recent WHO grade 3 or 4 IDH1-mutant, ATRX-lost astrocytomas. The source of the sample is a study of a mutant IDH1 vaccine in newly diagnosed glioma. Study in general: Beginning 4-6 weeks after radiotherapy alone, or with temozolomide cycles, vaccination took place.

The CDR3 runs to 18 residues. Germline V gene sequence: CDR1 SGDLS, CDR2 YYNGEE. V lost 1 base to trimming and J lost 0 bases; unmatched junction nucleotides: 11. Measured with immunoSEQ multiplex PCR; TCRdb has only the in-frame clones, and not every one. The table has tens of thousands of clones, 75% to 95% seen once. Sequencing used PBMCs, obtained from a glioma patient whose treatment included an IDH1 peptide vaccine. V usage is TRBV9 and J usage is TRBJ1-1, with 8 positions matching TRBD1. The sequence was obtained from a man in his fifties with glioma. The CDR3 nucleotides are TGTGCCAGCAGCGTATCCGCGACCCAGGGGGCCTTGAACACTGAAGCTTTCTTT. Its protein product is CASSVSATQGALNTEAFF.